The 10 T cell receptor beta chains below come from one sample, sequenced in a study of T-cell reconstitution after alpha-beta-depleted transplantation in children (dated by TCRdb to the mid-2010s). The receptor library was made with PCR. The sequencer was an Illumina HiSeq 2500. To normalize quantification of the TCRbeta repertoire, the TCR libraries were built with molecular barcoding that relied on unique molecular identifiers. TCRdb ran its own pipeline on the public reads, namely fastp trimming at Q25 and MiXCR clone calling, and kept in-frame beta chains. CDR3 protein duplicates are merged, each entry listing the most common genes and DNA. This sample comprises about 500,000 distinct CDR3 sequences, approximately 30% of them detected only once. About 2.3% of the sample comes from the top ten. The sample consisted of PBMCs from the stem cell graft donor, taken from the stem cell graft. Receptors were obtained from a human donor who donated a stem cell graft to a child with aplastic anemia.

This clonotype was observed a handful of times. The chain carries TRBV28 and TRBJ1-6; unclear D gene. V lost 3 bases to trimming and J lost 5 bases, with 8 bases between them. This CDR3 comprises 14 residues. Germline CDR1 reads MDHEN; CDR2 reads SYDVKM. CDR3 DNA: TGTGCCAGCAGTTTGGGCCGTAATAATTCACCCCTCCACTTT. As protein: CASSLGRNNSPLHF. The complete variable domain, with remaining parts taken from reference TRBV28 and TRBJ1-6, reads DVKVTQSSRYLVKRTGEKVFLECVQDMDHENMFWYRQDPGLGLRLIYFSYDVKMKEKGDIPEGYSVSREKKERFSLILESASTNQTSMYLCASSLGRNNSPLHFGNGTRLTVT.

This clonotype has just a few counts. The V gene is TRBV2, the J gene TRBJ2-1, with unresolved D. V was shortened by 5 bases and J by 0 bases, with 11 bases between the two germline ends. This CDR3 has 15 amino acids. The germline V gene has CDR1 SNHLY and CDR2 FYNNEI. The CDR3 region has the DNA TGTGCCAGCAGTCAATTGTCAGGCTCCTACAATGAGCAGTTCTTC. Amino acid sequence: CASSQLSGSYNEQFF.

This clonotype showed up just a few times. The chain uses TRBV20-1 and TRBJ2-2; D tentatively reads TRBD1 or TRBD2 (6 bases each). Trimming shortened V by 4 bases and J by 7 bases, and 16 bases separated the two germline ends. This CDR3 contains 14 residues. The V gene's germline CDR1 is DFQATT and CDR2 SNEGSKA (reference sequence). The CDR3 sequence: CSAMVEGGGGELFF. The DNA for the CDR3 is TGCAGTGCTATGGTTGAGGGGGGTGGCGGGGAGCTGTTTTTT.

The chain has TRBV20-1 and TRBJ2-1; the D gene is possibly TRBD2 (6 bases). CDR1 and CDR2 (germline): DFQATT, SNEGSKA (reference sequence). This CDR3 spans 13 amino acids. V was shortened by 5 bases and J by 8 bases, with 16 bases between the two germline ends. The CDR3 reads CSADGSDSYEQFF. CDR3 in DNA: TGCAGTGCTGACGGGAGTGATAGTTATGAGCAGTTCTTC.

This chain joins TRBV20-1 and TRBJ1-6; D might be TRBD1 (6 bases). V was shortened by 5 bases and J by 6 bases, with 17 bases between the two germline ends. The length of the CDR3 is 15 residues. From germline, CDR1 is DFQATT and CDR2 SNEGSKA (reference sequence). The CDR3 region is CSAALPGDRNSPLHF. CDR3 nucleotides: TGCAGTGCTGCTCTGCCAGGGGACCGTAATTCACCCCTCCACTTT.

V gene TRBV5-1 combines with J gene TRBJ2-1; TRBD2 matches 12 bases. CDR1 is SGHRS and CDR2 is YFSETQ in the germline V gene. This CDR3 contains 14 residues. J lost 10 bases, V lost 4 bases, and 6 bases had no gene match. The chain's CDR3 is CASSLTGTSGEQFF. The DNA for the CDR3 is TGCGCCAGCAGCCTGACCGGGACTAGCGGGGAGCAGTTCTTC.

This clonotype has more than one count but fewer than ten. V usage is TRBV29-1 and J usage is TRBJ2-3, with 8 positions matching TRBD2. The V and J ends lost 1 base and 6 bases, in that order; junction bases with no gene match: 6. CDR3 length equals 14 residues. Germline V lookup: CDR1 SQVTM, CDR2 ANQGSEA. The CDR3 spells CSVEVLAGSDTQYF. In DNA form, the CDR3 reads TGCAGCGTTGAAGTCCTAGCGGGTTCCGATACGCAGTATTTT.

This clonotype is a singleton in its sample. This chain connects TRBV29-1 to TRBJ2-4, with D uncertain. The V gene lost 7 bases and the J gene lost 4 bases, with 11 bases spanning the gap. The CDR3 covers 12 residues. Germline CDR1 is SQVTM and CDR2 is ANQGSEA. CDR3 bases: TGCAGCGCCCTGACGTGGAAAAACATTCAGTACTTC. Amino acid sequence: CSALTWKNIQYF.

This clonotype showed up just a few times. The chain carries TRBV27 and TRBJ2-2; possibly TRBD2 for D (6 bases). The CDR3 extends over 16 amino acids. Germline V gene data show CDR1 as MNHEY and CDR2 as SMNVEV (reference sequence). The germline V and J ends were trimmed by 8 bases and 0 bases, with 16 bases remaining between them. DNA of the CDR3: TGTGCCAGCGGACTTAGCGGTCCCCCGAACACCGGGGAGCTGTTTTTT. It is translated as CASGLSGPPNTGELFF.

The V and J genes are TRBV18 and TRBJ1-3; a possible D gene is TRBD1 (5 bases). The CDR3 loop spans 15 amino acids. From germline, CDR1 is KGHSH and CDR2 LQKENI. Trimming stripped 3 bases from V and 0 bases from J, with 9 bases between. The CDR3 sequence: CASSPGASSGNTIYF. CDR3 DNA sequence: TGTGCCAGCTCACCCGGGGCCAGCTCTGGAAACACCATATATTTT.